The subject of this entry is one T cell receptor beta chain. The target antigen is unknown. V shed 0 bases, J shed 1 base, and the junction held 4 bases outside the gene matches. The CDR3 runs 15 residues. The V gene's germline CDR1 is SGDLS and CDR2 YYNGEE. This sample is drawn from a study of response to subunit inactivated influenza vaccine. Findings and limits, study-wide: Few new T cells, the authors suggested, are recruited by each seasonal influenza vaccination.

TCRdb recomputed calls from the RT-PCR reads with MiXCR, one row per CDR3 protein. The top ten clones hold around 10% of a sample with 500,000 to 600,000 distinct CDR3 sequences, around 11% of them seen once. This sample was shared with a second study, whose subject was T cells expressing NK-cell markers. Per that study: The TCR beta cDNA came from 5'RACE template switching with UMIs. Seven of the eight sequenced donors were HCMV-seropositive; one was seronegative. More than 5 donors carried dominant NKG2C+ clonotypes that made up roughly 1.0-7.5% of their CD8+ T cells. In a few donors, these clonotypes also led the CD3+CD56-NKG2C+ fraction.

V gene TRBV9 combines with J gene TRBJ2-7; the match to TRBD1 covers 7 bases. Sequenced here: PBMCs from blood, sampled on the day of vaccination. The sequence derives from a man between 50 and 59 years old who received an inactivated influenza vaccine. In DNA, the CDR3 is TGTGCCAGCAGCGTAGAGGGACAGAGTTCCTACGAGCAGTACTTC. Protein sequence: CASSVEGQSSYEQYF.